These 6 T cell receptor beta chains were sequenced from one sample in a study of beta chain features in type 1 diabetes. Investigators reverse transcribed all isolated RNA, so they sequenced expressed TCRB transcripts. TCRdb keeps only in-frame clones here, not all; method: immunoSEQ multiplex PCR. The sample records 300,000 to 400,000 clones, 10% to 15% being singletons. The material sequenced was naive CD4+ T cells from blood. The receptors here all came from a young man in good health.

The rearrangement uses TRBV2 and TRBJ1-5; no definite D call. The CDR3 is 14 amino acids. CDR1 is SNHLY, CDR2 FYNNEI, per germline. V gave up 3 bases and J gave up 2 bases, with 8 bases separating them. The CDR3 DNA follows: TGTGCCAGCAGTGAGATAACGGGCAATCAGCCCCAGCATTTT. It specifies CASSEITGNQPQHF.

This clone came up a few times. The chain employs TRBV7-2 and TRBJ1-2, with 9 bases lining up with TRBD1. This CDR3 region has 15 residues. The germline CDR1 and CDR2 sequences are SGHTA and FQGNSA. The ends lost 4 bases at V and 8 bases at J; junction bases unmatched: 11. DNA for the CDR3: TGTGCCAGCAGCTCGGGACAGGGCCCCTCCGGAGGCTACACCTTC. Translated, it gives CASSSGQGPSGGYTF.

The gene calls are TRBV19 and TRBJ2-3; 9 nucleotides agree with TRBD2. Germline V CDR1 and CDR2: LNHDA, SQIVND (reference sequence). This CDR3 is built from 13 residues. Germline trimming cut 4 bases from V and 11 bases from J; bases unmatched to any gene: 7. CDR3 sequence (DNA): TGTGCCAGTAGTAGCGGGGGGGCCCTAATGCAGTATTTT. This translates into CASSSGGALMQYF. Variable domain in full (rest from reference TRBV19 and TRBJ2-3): DGGITQSPKYLFRKEGQNVTLSCEQNLNHDAMYWYRQDPGQGLRLIYYSQIVNDFQKGDIAEGYSVSREKKESFPLTVTSAQKNPTAFYLCASSSGGALMQYFGPGTRLTVL.

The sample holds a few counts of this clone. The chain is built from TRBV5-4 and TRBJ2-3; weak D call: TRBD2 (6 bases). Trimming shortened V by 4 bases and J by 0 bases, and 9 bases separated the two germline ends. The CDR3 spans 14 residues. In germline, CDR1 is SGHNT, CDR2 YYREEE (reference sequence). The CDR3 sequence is CASSRRGSTDTQYF. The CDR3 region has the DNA TGTGCCAGCAGCCGACGGGGGAGCACAGATACGCAGTATTTT.

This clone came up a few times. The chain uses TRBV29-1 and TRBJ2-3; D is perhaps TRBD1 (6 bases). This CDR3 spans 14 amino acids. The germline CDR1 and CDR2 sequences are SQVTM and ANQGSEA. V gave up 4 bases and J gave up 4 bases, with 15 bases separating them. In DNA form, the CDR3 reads TGCAGCGTTGCCTTATCACAGGGTGCAGATACGCAGTATTTT. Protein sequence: CSVALSQGADTQYF.

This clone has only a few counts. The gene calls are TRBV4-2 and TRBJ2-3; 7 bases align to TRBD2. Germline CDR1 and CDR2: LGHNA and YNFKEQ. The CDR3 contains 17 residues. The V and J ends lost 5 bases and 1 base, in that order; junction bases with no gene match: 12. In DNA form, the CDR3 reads TGTGCCAGCAGCTCCCGTGGCGGGGGAGAAGGCACAGATACGCAGTATTTT. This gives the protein CASSSRGGGEGTDTQYF.